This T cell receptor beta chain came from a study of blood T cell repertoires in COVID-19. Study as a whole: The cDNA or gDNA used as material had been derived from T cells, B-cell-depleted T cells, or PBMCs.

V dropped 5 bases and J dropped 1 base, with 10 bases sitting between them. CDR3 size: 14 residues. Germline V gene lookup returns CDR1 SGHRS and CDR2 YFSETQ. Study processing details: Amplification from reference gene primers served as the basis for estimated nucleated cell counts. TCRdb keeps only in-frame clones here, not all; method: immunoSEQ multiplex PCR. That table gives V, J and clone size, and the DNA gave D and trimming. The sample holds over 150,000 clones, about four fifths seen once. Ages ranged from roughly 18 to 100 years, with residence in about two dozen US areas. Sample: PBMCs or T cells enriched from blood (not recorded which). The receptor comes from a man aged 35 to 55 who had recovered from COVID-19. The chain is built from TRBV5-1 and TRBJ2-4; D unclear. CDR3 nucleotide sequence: TGCGCCAGCAGTTTCGGAGATGCCAAAAACATTCAGTACTTC. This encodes CASSFGDAKNIQYF.